This T cell receptor (beta chain) was identified in a study of blood T cell repertoires in COVID-19. Study-wide context: Acute and convalescent COVID-19 samples came from the United States, Italy and Spain.

Only in-frame clones appear in the TCRdb table, and some are missing; sequencing was by immunoSEQ multiplex PCR. Here the sample spans hundreds of thousands of clones, about 89% being singletons. Recovery among Cohort 3 donors was established by two negative PCRs, clearance, or symptom resolution. Sequencing was done on a sample of PBMCs or T cells enriched from blood (not recorded which). The origin of this receptor is a woman in her thirties or forties who had recovered from COVID-19.

The CDR3 DNA follows: TGTGCCAGCAGCGTAGGCCCCAGGGGGAACACTGAAGCTTTCTTT. Its protein product is CASSVGPRGNTEAFF. The V call is TRBV9, the J call TRBJ1-1; D might be TRBD1 (6 bases). The ends were cut back, 0 bases at V and 1 base at J, with 10 bases in the middle. The CDR3 extends over 15 amino acids. The germline gives CDR1 SGDLS, CDR2 YYNGEE.